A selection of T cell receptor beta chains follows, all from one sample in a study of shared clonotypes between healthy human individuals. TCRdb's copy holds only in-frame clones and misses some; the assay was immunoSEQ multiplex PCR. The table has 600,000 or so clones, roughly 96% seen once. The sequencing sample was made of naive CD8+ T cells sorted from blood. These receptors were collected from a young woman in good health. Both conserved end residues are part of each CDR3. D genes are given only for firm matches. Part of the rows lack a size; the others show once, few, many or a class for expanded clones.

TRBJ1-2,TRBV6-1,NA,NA,TGTGCCAGCAGTGACATGGATGGCTACACCTTC,CASSDMDGYTF
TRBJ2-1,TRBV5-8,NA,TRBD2,TGTGCCAGCGACCGGGGGGTGGAGCGAGGGTACAATGAGCAGTTCTTC,CASDRGVERGYNEQFF
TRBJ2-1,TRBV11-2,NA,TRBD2,TGTGCCAGCAGCTTAGGGGCTAGCGGTGAGCAGTTCTTC,CASSLGASGEQFF
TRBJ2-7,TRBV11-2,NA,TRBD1,TGTGCCAGCAGCTCATTAGTGGGGCCGAGGGACAGCGAGCAGTACTTC,CASSSLVGPRDSEQYF
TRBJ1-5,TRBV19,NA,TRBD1,TGTGCCAGTAGTCCGTGGACAGGGCCAAATCAGCCCCAGCATTTT,CASSPWTGPNQPQHF
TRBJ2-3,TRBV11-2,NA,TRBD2,TGTGCCAGCATCTCCCCTAGCGGGAGAGTCTCAGATACGCAGTATTTT,CASISPSGRVSDTQYF
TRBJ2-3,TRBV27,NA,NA,TGTGCCAGCAGTTTAGTCCCAGGGGATAGGGATACGCAGTATTTT,CASSLVPGDRDTQYF
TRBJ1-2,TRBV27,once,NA,TGTGCCAGCAGTCTAGGGAGGGTAGATGGCTACACCTTC,CASSLGRVDGYTF
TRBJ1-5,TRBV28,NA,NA,TGTGCCAGCAGTTTTCAGGGTACGGGCAATCAGCCCCAGCATTTT,CASSFQGTGNQPQHF
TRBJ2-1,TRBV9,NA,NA,TGTGCCAGCAGCGTAGGAGGAGGGGATTATGAGCAGTTCTTC,CASSVGGGDYEQFF
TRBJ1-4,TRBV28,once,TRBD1,TGTGCCAGCAGCGAACCGGGACAGTCAAATGAAAAACTGTTTTTT,CASSEPGQSNEKLFF
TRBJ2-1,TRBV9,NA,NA,TGTGCCAGCAGCGGACGGGGTGAGCAGTTCTTC,CASSGRGEQFF
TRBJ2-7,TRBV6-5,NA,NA,TGTGCCAGCAGCCAGGGGACCCCCCCTCTCTACGAGCAGTACTTC,CASSQGTPPLYEQYF
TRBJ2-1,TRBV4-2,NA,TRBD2,TGTGCCAGCAGCAACTCGGGGGGGATGAATGAGCAGTTCTTC,CASSNSGGMNEQFF
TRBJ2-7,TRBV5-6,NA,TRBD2,TGTGCCAGCAGCGCCGCTAGCGGGGTCTACGAGCAGTACTTC,CASSAASGVYEQYF
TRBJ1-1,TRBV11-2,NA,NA,TGTGCCAGCAGCTTAGATCGGAGCGCCAGGACTGAAGCTTTCTTT,CASSLDRSARTEAFF
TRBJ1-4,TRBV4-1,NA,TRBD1,TGCGCCAGCAGCCAGATCACAGGGGGCCGCCTTAATGAAAAACTGTTTTTT,CASSQITGGRLNEKLFF
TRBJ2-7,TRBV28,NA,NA,TGTGCCATCAATACCTTCAGGGAAAAGCACTCCTACGAGCAGTACTTC,CAINTFREKHSYEQYF
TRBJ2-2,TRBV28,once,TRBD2,TGTGCCAGCAGTTTATCACTAGCGGGCACCGGGGAGCTGTTTTTT,CASSLSLAGTGELFF
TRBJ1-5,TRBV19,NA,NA,TGTGCCAGTCATGGGGTTGGCAATCAGCCCCAGCATTTT,CASHGVGNQPQHF
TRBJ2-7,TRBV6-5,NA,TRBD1,TGTGCCAGCAGCAGGGGGCCTATCCCCTTCGAGCAGTACTTC,CASSRGPIPFEQYF
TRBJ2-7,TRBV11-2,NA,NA,TGTGCCAGCAGCTTAGATCTCCTGGCAGGCGAGCAGTACTTC,CASSLDLLAGEQYF
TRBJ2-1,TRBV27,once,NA,TGTGCCAGCAGTTTAGACTACCCTACCTACAATGAGCAGTTCTTC,CASSLDYPTYNEQFF
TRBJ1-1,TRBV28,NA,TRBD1,TGTGCCAGCAGTTTGGTTACAGGGGTTGGTGTTGCGAACACTGAAGCTTTCTTT,CASSLVTGVGVANTEAFF
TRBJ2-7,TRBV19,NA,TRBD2,TGTGCCAGTAGTAGTACTAGCGGGAGTGGTTTATACTACGAGCAGTACTTC,CASSSTSGSGLYYEQYF
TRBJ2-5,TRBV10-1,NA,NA,TGCGCCAGCAGTGGGAAGCCGGGACCGAACCAAGAGACCCAGTACTTC,CASSGKPGPNQETQYF
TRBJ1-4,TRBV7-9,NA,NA,TGTGCCAGCAGCTTACTTGAAAAACTGTTTTTT,CASSLLEKLFF
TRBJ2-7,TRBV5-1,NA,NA,TGCGCCAGCAGCTTGGCCGGGACCTACGAGCAGTACTTC,CASSLAGTYEQYF
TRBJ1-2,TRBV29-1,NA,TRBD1,TGCAGCGTCCTATTGCAGGGACAGGCCTATGGCTACACCTTC,CSVLLQGQAYGYTF
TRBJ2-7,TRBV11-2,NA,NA,TGTGCCAGCAGCGAAACCTGGACAGCCCACGAGCAGTACTTC,CASSETWTAHEQYF
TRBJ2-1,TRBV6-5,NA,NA,TGTGCCAGCAGACTAACCTTTTACATCCGGAATGAGCAGTTCTTC,CASRLTFYIRNEQFF
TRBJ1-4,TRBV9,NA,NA,TGTGCCAGCAGCGTAGAAGGGACGACTAATGAAAAACTGTTTTTT,CASSVEGTTNEKLFF
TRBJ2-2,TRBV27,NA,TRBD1,TGTGCCAGCAGTGCCGGGACAGGGATCGGGGAGCTGTTTTTT,CASSAGTGIGELFF
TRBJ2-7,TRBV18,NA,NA,TGTGCCAGCTCACCGAGCTCCTACGAGCAGTACTTC,CASSPSSYEQYF
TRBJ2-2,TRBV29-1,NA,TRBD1,TGCAGCGCCCCTGACAGGGCCGGGGAGCTGTTTTTT,CSAPDRAGELFF
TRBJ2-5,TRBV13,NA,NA,TGTGCCAGCAGCCACCAGGGCCACCAAGAGACCCAGTACTTC,CASSHQGHQETQYF
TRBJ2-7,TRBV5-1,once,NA,TGCGCCAGCAGCTACGAGGCCAACGAGCAGTACTTC,CASSYEANEQYF
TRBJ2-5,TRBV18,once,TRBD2,TGTGCCAGCTCACCAGAGGGGACTAGCTTTTGGGAGACCCAGTACTTC,CASSPEGTSFWETQYF
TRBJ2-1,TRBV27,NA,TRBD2,TGTGCCAGCAGCCGTCTAGCGGGAGTTCGCAATGAGCAGTTCTTC,CASSRLAGVRNEQFF
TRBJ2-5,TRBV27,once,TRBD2,TGTGCCAGCAGTTCCTCAGCGGGAGTGTTTCTGGAGACCCAGTACTTC,CASSSSAGVFLETQYF
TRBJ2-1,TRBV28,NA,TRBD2,TGTGCCAGCAGTTTATACCTAGCGGGAATCTACAATGAGCAGTTCTTC,CASSLYLAGIYNEQFF
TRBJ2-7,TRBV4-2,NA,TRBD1,TGTGCCAGCAGCCAAGGGAATGAGGGGGCGAGTTCCTACGAGCAGTACTTC,CASSQGNEGASSYEQYF
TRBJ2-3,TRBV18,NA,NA,TGTGCCAGCTCACCGGGCGGTGCGGATACGCAGTATTTT,CASSPGGADTQYF
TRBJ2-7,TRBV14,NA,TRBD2,TGTGCCAGCAGTGGACTAGCGGGAGTTATCTACGAGCAGTACTTC,CASSGLAGVIYEQYF
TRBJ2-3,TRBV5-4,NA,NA,TGTGCCAGCAGCTTGGGCCACGAGTCTAATACGCAGTATTTT,CASSLGHESNTQYF
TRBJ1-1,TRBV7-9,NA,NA,TGTGCCAGCAGAGCGGGGGGGTCTCTGAACACTGAAGCTTTCTTT,CASRAGGSLNTEAFF
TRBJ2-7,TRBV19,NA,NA,TGTGCCAGTAGTATAGCTCCCCTCGGTTCCTACGAGCAGTACTTC,CASSIAPLGSYEQYF
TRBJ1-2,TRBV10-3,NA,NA,TGTGCCATCAGGAGCCTAGGGGAGTATGGCTACACCTTC,CAIRSLGEYGYTF
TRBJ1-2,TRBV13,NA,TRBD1,TGTGCCAGCAGCTTAGGGGACAGGGACTATGGCTACACCTTC,CASSLGDRDYGYTF
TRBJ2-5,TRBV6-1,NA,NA,TGTGCCAGCATCCGACTGGGGGAGACCCAGTACTTC,CASIRLGETQYF
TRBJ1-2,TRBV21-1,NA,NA,TGTGCTACTAAGTGGGGAGACTATGGCTACACCTTC,CATKWGDYGYTF
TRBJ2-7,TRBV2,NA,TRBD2,TGTGCCAGCAGTGAATCCCTAGCGGGTCGTACCTACGAGCAGTACTTC,CASSESLAGRTYEQYF
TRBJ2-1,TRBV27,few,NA,TGTGCCAGCAGTTTACGGAGCTCCTACAATGAGCAGTTCTTC,CASSLRSSYNEQFF